A single sample gave rise to the 2 T cell receptor beta chains below, sequenced in a study of blood T cell repertoires in COVID-19. Clones were read by immunoSEQ multiplex PCR, and TCRdb kept only the in-frame ones, dropping some. The repertoire holds 200,000 to 250,000 clones, 88% seen once, with around 2.9% in the top ten. Sequenced sample: peripheral blood. Source of these receptors: an older woman with acute or convalescent COVID-19.

This rearrangement joins TRBV27 to TRBJ1-6; D gene uncertain. Germline CDR1 is MNHEY and CDR2 is SMNVEV (reference sequence). The CDR3 consists of 12 residues. Trimming took 5 bases from V and 8 from J, leaving 7 bases between them. CDR3 sequence reads: CASSMEYSPLHF. The CDR3 DNA reads TGTGCCAGCAGTATGGAGTATTCACCCCTCCACTTT.

This chain joins TRBV27 and TRBJ1-4, with a possible D match to TRBD1 (6 bases). Germline V gene data show CDR1 as MNHEY and CDR2 as SMNVEV (reference sequence). V gave up 6 bases and J gave up 5 bases, with 10 bases separating them. The CDR3 consists of 13 residues. Here the CDR3 DNA reads TGTGCCAGCAGATACGGACAGAATGAAAAACTGTTTTTT. Protein product: CASRYGQNEKLFF. Full variable domain (missing parts from reference TRBV27 and TRBJ1-4): EAQVTQNPRYLITVTGKKLTVTCSQNMNHEYMSWYRQDPGLGLRQIYYSMNVEVTDKGDVPEGYKVSRKEKRNFPLILESPSPNQTSLYFCASRYGQNEKLFFGSGTQLSVL.